A single TCR beta chain is shown here with its context. Its antigen is as yet unknown. With V trimmed by 4 bases and J by 7 bases, 11 bases remained unmatched. This CDR3 has 17 amino acids. Germline CDR1 reads MGHDK; CDR2 reads SYGVNS. The data were obtained in a study of OX40 agonist ivuxolimab in advanced cancers. Study summary: Patients' therapy was ivuxolimab, an antibody that acts as an agonist of OX40 (CD134). Findings of the study overall: CD8+ T cells (on average) carried more expanded clones than CD4+ T cells.

Sequencing was performed with immunoSEQ multiplex PCR; in TCRdb, only in-frame clones are kept and a portion is missing. The data contain more than 25,000 clones, approximately 86% of them seen just once; the ten biggest clones take up roughly 19%. The V gene is TRBV25-1, the J gene TRBJ1-4, with TRBD1 identical over 11 bases. The source was CD4+ or CD8+ T cells sorted from blood, collected in a trial of the OX40 agonist ivuxolimab. This clonotype was obtained from an adult with an advanced solid tumor such as melanoma, head and neck, liver or kidney cancer. DNA of the CDR3: TGTGCCAGCAGTGCCCGGGACAGGGGGAGAATTAGTGAAAAACTGTTTTTT. This codes for CASSARDRGRISEKLFF.